Listed below are T cell receptor beta chains from one sample, sequenced in a study of T cell responses to AZD1222 COVID-19 vaccine. The method was immunoSEQ multiplex PCR; TCRdb's version includes in-frame clones alone and lacks a portion of them. Here the sample spans tens of thousands of clones, about nine tenths being singletons. This specimen consisted of peripheral blood, obtained on day 0 of AZD1222 vaccination. Every receptor here comes from an adult in good health. The CDR3 runs from the conserved cysteine through the conserved F or W. The order of the fields is clone size, J gene, V gene, D gene, CDR3 DNA, CDR3 protein. D genes are given only for firm matches. The listing skips clone size in some rows; elsewhere it reads once, few, many or a size class.

abundance: -
j_gene: TRBJ1-1
v_gene: TRBV7-3
d_gene: -
CDR3nt: TGTGCCAGCAGCCGCGGACAGAACACTGAAGCTTTCTTT
CDR3aa: CASSRGQNTEAFF

abundance: -
j_gene: TRBJ2-4
v_gene: TRBV6-6
d_gene: TRBD1
CDR3nt: TGTGCCAGCGGACTCCGGACAGGGGGGGAAAACATTCAGTACTTC
CDR3aa: CASGLRTGGENIQYF

abundance: -
j_gene: TRBJ2-1
v_gene: TRBV12-3/TRBV12-4
d_gene: -
CDR3nt: TGTGCCAGCAGTTTGGGAGAAGACAATGAGCAGTTCTTC
CDR3aa: CASSLGEDNEQFF

abundance: -
j_gene: TRBJ2-6
v_gene: TRBV13
d_gene: -
CDR3nt: TGTGCCAGCAGCACCCGCTCTGGGGCCAACGTCCTGACTTTC
CDR3aa: CASSTRSGANVLTF

abundance: -
j_gene: TRBJ1-3
v_gene: TRBV6-1
d_gene: TRBD1
CDR3nt: TGTGCCAGCAGTGAACGGGACAGCTCTTACGGAAACACCATATATTTT
CDR3aa: CASSERDSSYGNTIYF

abundance: once
j_gene: TRBJ2-6
v_gene: TRBV7-3
d_gene: -
CDR3nt: TGTGCCAGCGGGTCGGGTGCTCAGGGGGCCAACGTCCTGACTTTC
CDR3aa: CASGSGAQGANVLTF

abundance: -
j_gene: TRBJ1-1
v_gene: TRBV3-1/TRBV3-2
d_gene: -
CDR3nt: TGTGCCAGCACGAACGGTGACAGGAACACTGAAGCTTTCTTT
CDR3aa: CASTNGDRNTEAFF

abundance: -
j_gene: TRBJ2-3
v_gene: TRBV7-2
d_gene: -
CDR3nt: TGTGCCAGCAGTCTCGTTGGGGGTGCGACAGATACGCAGTATTTT
CDR3aa: CASSLVGGATDTQYF

abundance: -
j_gene: TRBJ1-2
v_gene: TRBV6-5
d_gene: -
CDR3nt: TGTGCCAGCAGTTACTCGGAAGGATCGTATGGCTACACCTTC
CDR3aa: CASSYSEGSYGYTF

abundance: -
j_gene: TRBJ2-3
v_gene: TRBV19
d_gene: TRBD2
CDR3nt: TGTGCCAGTAGTAATCCTGGCGGGGGGATTACAGATACGCAGTATTTT
CDR3aa: CASSNPGGGITDTQYF

abundance: few
j_gene: TRBJ1-6
v_gene: TRBV11-1
d_gene: -
CDR3nt: TGTGCCAGCAGCTCCTTCCCGGGACAAAATTCACCCCTCCACTTT
CDR3aa: CASSSFPGQNSPLHF

abundance: -
j_gene: TRBJ1-1
v_gene: TRBV10-1
d_gene: -
CDR3nt: TGCGCCAGCAGTGAGTCCCGAACAGGATTAGAAGCTTTCTTT
CDR3aa: CASSESRTGLEAFF

abundance: -
j_gene: TRBJ1-2
v_gene: TRBV24-1
d_gene: -
CDR3nt: TGTGCCACCAGTGTAAACGAAAACTATGGCTACACCTTC
CDR3aa: CATSVNENYGYTF

abundance: -
j_gene: TRBJ2-7
v_gene: TRBV18
d_gene: -
CDR3nt: TGTGCCAGCTCACGCGCAGGGTCATCAACCTACGAGCAGTACTTC
CDR3aa: CASSRAGSSTYEQYF

abundance: -
j_gene: TRBJ1-6
v_gene: TRBV9
d_gene: TRBD1
CDR3nt: TGTGCCAGCGGCTCCGGGACAGGAAATTCACCCCTCCACTTT
CDR3aa: CASGSGTGNSPLHF

abundance: -
j_gene: TRBJ1-1
v_gene: TRBV29-1
d_gene: -
CDR3nt: TGCAGCGCCGAAGTGGCGTTGAACACTGAAGCTTTCTTT
CDR3aa: CSAEVALNTEAFF

abundance: -
j_gene: TRBJ1-4
v_gene: TRBV30
d_gene: -
CDR3nt: TGTGCCTGGAGTTCGTGGGAGGCTGGTGAAAAACTGTTTTTT
CDR3aa: CAWSSWEAGEKLFF

abundance: -
j_gene: TRBJ1-3
v_gene: TRBV11-3
d_gene: TRBD1
CDR3nt: TGTGCCAGCAGTTTGACAGGGGCCGGGCGGTCTGGAAACACCATATATTTT
CDR3aa: CASSLTGAGRSGNTIYF

abundance: -
j_gene: TRBJ1-2
v_gene: TRBV19
d_gene: -
CDR3nt: TGTGCCAGTAGTGAGGATTTTGGCAGGATCTATGGCTACACCTTC
CDR3aa: CASSEDFGRIYGYTF